A selection of T cell receptor beta chains follows, all from one sample in a study of Ad26.COV2.S vaccination and SARS-CoV-2 variants. Generated by immunoSEQ multiplex PCR, the TCRdb table keeps only in-frame clones and is missing some. The repertoire has under 400,000 clones, around nine tenths of them found once; the top ten carry 3.4%. The specimen was peripheral blood, collected in a trial of Ad26.COV2.S vaccine versus placebo. These receptors were obtained from a person aged 18 to 65 who received the Ad26.COV2.S COVID-19 vaccine or a placebo. Each CDR3 is given with its conserved first and last residue. Clone size is stated in some rows and not others, as once, few, many or a class when expanded.

clone_size	v_call	j_call	cdr3_aa
-	TRBV10-2	TRBJ1-3	CASSVSQGIGNTIYF
-	TRBV3-1/TRBV3-2	TRBJ2-7	CASSLGPSESYEQYF
-	TRBV3-1/TRBV3-2	TRBJ1-1	CASSRTGGMNTEAFF
-	TRBV5-8	TRBJ1-5	CASSLRGSNQPQHF
-	TRBV6-6	TRBJ2-7	CASSYLDDYEQYF
-	TRBV29-1	TRBJ1-5	CAAGSNQPQHF
-	TRBV18	TRBJ1-5	CASSPFGGTNQPQHF
-	TRBV6-2/TRBV6-3	TRBJ1-1	CASSYGKDMNTEAFF
-	TRBV12-3/TRBV12-4	TRBJ2-7	CASSITALGGYF
-	TRBV6-5	TRBJ2-2	CASTNTGELFF
-	TRBV3-1/TRBV3-2	TRBJ1-2	CASSHRTGGEYGYGYTF
-	TRBV30	TRBJ1-3	CAWSEGTLSSGNTIYF
-	TRBV4-1	TRBJ2-7	CASSQAQDTATYEQYF
-	TRBV2	TRBJ1-5	CASSGGYQPQHF
once	TRBV7-2	TRBJ2-5	CASSLSRPDAQYF
once	TRBV28	TRBJ1-5	CASSPWTDHSNQPQHF
-	TRBV7-8	TRBJ1-6	CASSPRDRDSPLHF
-	TRBV14	TRBJ2-3	CASSQLTRADTQYF
-	TRBV13	TRBJ2-7	CASSFTGEESHEQYF
once	TRBV5-8	TRBJ1-2	CASSLAQPPYGYTF
-	TRBV6-2/TRBV6-3	TRBJ2-4	CASSTGYIQYF
-	TRBV18	TRBJ1-5	CASSPGGGTTQPQHF
-	TRBV9	TRBJ2-7	CASSVEDSALLEQYF
-	TRBV7-9	TRBJ2-5	CASSLARGSPETQYF
-	TRBV11-2	TRBJ2-2	CASSLGYRGEDTGELFF
-	TRBV30	TRBJ2-7	CAWNPGVSYEQYF
-	TRBV19	TRBJ1-5	CASKRGDGKWEPQHF
-	TRBV12-5	TRBJ1-6	CASGTGPDTWSPLHF
-	TRBV7-6	TRBJ2-2	CASSLAGGQGATGELFF
-	TRBV11-2	TRBJ2-3	CASSWTRADTQYF
-	TRBV5-6	TRBJ2-6	CASSLGQGSGANVLTF
-	TRBV11-2	TRBJ2-3	CASSLHTSGGDTQYF
-	TRBV4-2	TRBJ2-7	CASSQALLPYEQYF
-	TRBV30	TRBJ2-7	CAWGSYEQYF
-	TRBV29-1	TRBJ1-2	CSAWIGYGYTF
-	TRBV6-4	TRBJ2-3	CASSDVAGGLDTQYF
-	TRBV7-2	TRBJ1-6	CASSATGGSPLHF
-	TRBV5-8	TRBJ1-1	CASSLAGSNEAFF
-	TRBV6-5	TRBJ2-3	CASSYSLARADTQYF
-	TRBV5-4	TRBJ1-6	CASSLIGQGRSPLHF
-	TRBV10-3	TRBJ1-2	CAIRNDREGGYTF